One and the same sample provided the 31 T cell receptor beta chains below, sequenced in a study of molecular identifiers for immune sequencing clone quantification. TCRdb called the PCR reads again in MiXCR, with one record for every CDR3 protein. The data show about 330,000 distinct CDR3 sequences, with under 25% seen just once and 0.65% to 0.75% held by the top ten. Input material: naive CD8+ T cells from blood, with Jurkat cell RNA spiked in. Specified subset: FACS-sorted CD8+CD4-CCR7+CD45RA+ naive T cells. All receptors come from a human donor in good health. Some libraries in this study had Jurkat cell RNA spiked in.

The table lists this clonotype with many counts. This chain joins TRBV6-2 or TRBV6-3 and TRBJ1-5, with D uncertain. Germline CDR1 reads MNHEY; CDR2 reads SVGEGT. With 6 bases removed from V and 6 bases from J, the gap between germline ends came to 9 bases. The CDR3 length is 12 residues. Here the CDR3 reads CASRDWGQPQHF. CDR3 sequence (DNA): TGTGCCAGCAGGGATTGGGGTCAGCCCCAGCATTTT.

Notes on this clonotype: A read error may explain this, as a much larger clone is one base away. This sequence joins TRBV27 and TRBJ1-5; tentatively, D is TRBD1 (6 bases). The CDR3 totals 15 residues. CDR1 and CDR2 (germline): MNHEY, SMNVEV (reference sequence). The CDR3 is CASSPGQYSHQPQHF. In DNA, the CDR3 is TGTGCCAGCAGTCCTGGACAGTATAGCCATCAGCCCCAGCATTTT.

The rearrangement links TRBV6-1 to TRBJ2-3, with TRBD2 identical over 14 bases. Losses at the gene ends were 3 bases for V and 8 bases for J; bases not matched to a gene: 4. Germline V gives CDR1 MNHNS, CDR2 SASEGT. The CDR3 has 15 residues. As DNA, the CDR3 is TGTGCCAGCAGTGAGACTAGCGGGGGGGCTGGTACGCAGTATTTT. Its translation: CASSETSGGAGTQYF.

This clonotype was detected only a few times. The J gene is TRBJ1-1, the V gene TRBV4-1, with a possible D match to TRBD1 (6 bases). CDR1 MGHRA and CDR2 YSYEKL come from the germline V gene. The CDR3 runs 13 residues. The V and J ends lost 5 bases and 5 bases respectively, with 12 bases between them. As DNA, the CDR3 is TGCGCCAGCAGCTCCCAGACAGGAACTGAAGCTTTCTTT. Its protein is CASSSQTGTEAFF.

The CDR3 is CSAAQIRDLENIQYF. CDR3 nucleotides: TGCAGTGCTGCGCAGATCAGGGACCTGGAAAACATTCAGTACTTC. The V call is TRBV20-1, the J call TRBJ2-4; D may match TRBD1 or TRBD2 (5 bases each). Per germline, CDR1 DFQATT and CDR2 SNEGSKA (reference sequence). With 5 bases removed from V and 5 bases from J, the gap between germline ends came to 19 bases. This CDR3 comprises 15 residues.

The chain uses TRBV6-6 and TRBJ2-3; 11 bases map to TRBD2. The germline CDR1 and CDR2 sequences are MNHNY and SVGAGI (reference sequence). The length of the CDR3 is 19 residues. Trimming cost V 7 bases and J 4 bases; bases outside gene matches: 19. The CDR3 loop reads CASTLPEASGRRGSDTQYF. CDR3 in DNA: TGTGCCAGCACCCTACCCGAGGCTAGCGGGAGGAGGGGCTCAGATACGCAGTATTTT.

V gene TRBV5-1 combines with J gene TRBJ2-3; 14 nucleotides match TRBD2. Trimming at V came to 4 bases and at J to 5 bases, leaving 6 bases not matched to a gene. This CDR3 comprises 16 residues. Germline V CDR1 and CDR2: SGHRS, YFSETQ. The CDR3 DNA follows: TGCGCCAGCAGCCCTAGACTAGCGGGAGGGATAGATACGCAGTATTTT. It is translated as CASSPRLAGGIDTQYF. Looking up the rest from reference TRBV5-1 and TRBJ2-3 gives the full variable domain: KAGVTQTPRYLIKTRGQQVTLSCSPISGHRSVSWYQQTPGQGLQFLFEYFSETQRNKGNFPGRFSGRQFSNSRSEMNVSTLELGDSALYLCASSPRLAGGIDTQYFGPGTRLTVL.

The chain has TRBV7-9 and TRBJ2-3; 9 bases line up with TRBD1. Unmatched junction bases numbered 10, after V lost 5 bases and J lost 4 bases. The CDR3 totals 16 residues. The V gene's germline CDR1 is SEHNR and CDR2 FQNEAQ (reference sequence). The CDR3 region is CASSPSRDRVPDTQYF. Written as DNA, the CDR3 is TGTGCCAGCAGCCCATCCAGGGACAGGGTTCCAGATACGCAGTATTTT.

This clonotype occurred many times. The chain couples TRBV7-2 to TRBJ2-1; TRBD2 aligns across 12 bases. This CDR3 is 16 amino acids long. Trimming cost V 3 bases and J 4 bases; bases outside gene matches: 4. In germline, CDR1 is SGHTA, CDR2 FQGNSA. CDR3 nucleotide sequence: TGTGCCAGCAGCTTCCGACTAGCGGGAGATTACAATGAGCAGTTCTTC. This sequence encodes CASSFRLAGDYNEQFF.

This clonotype was seen a handful of times. This chain joins TRBV19 and TRBJ1-1; D unresolved. The CDR3 length is 17 residues. The ends were cut back, 3 bases at V and 1 base at J, with 18 bases in the middle. CDR1 is LNHDA and CDR2 is SQIVND in the germline V gene (reference sequence). In DNA, the CDR3 is TGTGCCAGTAGTATTCTCCCCCTATTTGGTGGGAACACTGAAGCTTTCTTT. This sequence encodes CASSILPLFGGNTEAFF.

Ten or more counts support this clonotype. V is TRBV5-1 and J is TRBJ2-7, with D tentatively TRBD1 (5 bases). This CDR3 is 14 amino acids long. The ends were cut back, 1 base at V and 2 bases at J, with 10 bases in the middle. Looked up from germline, CDR1 is SGHRS and CDR2 is YFSETQ. CDR3 DNA sequence: TGCGCCAGCAGCTTGTGGGCAGGGACCTACGAGCAGTACTTC. The encoded protein is CASSLWAGTYEQYF.

Many counts were recorded for this clonotype. The rearrangement joins TRBV4-3 to TRBJ1-2, with D unresolved. V dropped 2 bases and J dropped 8 bases, with 12 bases sitting between them. Germline V gene sequence: CDR1 LGHNA, CDR2 YSLEER. The CDR3 totals 13 residues. Here the CDR3 DNA reads TGCGCCAGCAGCCAACGATACAGAGGCGGCTACACCTTC. The encoded protein is CASSQRYRGGYTF.

This chain uses TRBV19 with TRBJ2-7; 7 nucleotides align to TRBD1. The germline gives CDR1 LNHDA, CDR2 SQIVND (reference sequence). V trimming: 3 bases; J trimming: 3 bases; junction bases outside the gene matches: 8. This CDR3 region has 15 residues. The CDR3, as DNA: TGTGCCAGTAGTATGTGGGCAGGGGGAGTCTACGAGCAGTACTTC. It yields the protein CASSMWAGGVYEQYF.

This clonotype was counted only a few times. This rearrangement joins TRBV10-1 to TRBJ2-5; tentatively, D is TRBD1 or TRBD2 (6 bases each). The CDR3 has 13 residues. The ends were cut back, 3 bases at V and 2 bases at J, with 7 bases in the middle. Germline V gives CDR1 WNHNN, CDR2 SYGVQD (reference sequence). The CDR3 reads CASSEGGQETQYF. In DNA form, the CDR3 reads TGCGCCAGCAGTGAAGGGGGGCAAGAGACCCAGTACTTC.

The V call is TRBV20-1, the J call TRBJ2-7; a possible D gene is TRBD1 (6 bases). CDR3 length: 14 amino acids. Trimming removed 1 base from V and 4 bases from J, with 14 bases in between. CDR1 is DFQATT and CDR2 is SNEGSKA in the germline V gene (reference sequence). The CDR3 here is CSARGRQVGYEQYF. The CDR3 bases are TGCAGTGCTAGAGGACGACAGGTTGGGTACGAGCAGTACTTC.

This clonotype was observed a few times. V and J are TRBV11-2 and TRBJ2-2; the D is unclear. The germline V gene encodes CDR1 SGHAT and CDR2 FQNNGV. The CDR3 is 8 residues long. DNA for the CDR3: TGTTCCACCGGGGAGCTGTTTTTT. This translates into CSTGELFF.

The rearrangement links TRBV11-2 to TRBJ2-3; the match to TRBD2 covers 8 bases. V gave up 5 bases and J gave up 2 bases; unmatched junction bases: 3. Germline lookup yields CDR1 SGHAT and CDR2 FQNNGV. There are 14 residues in the CDR3. The DNA of the CDR3 is TGTGCCAGCAGCCCGGGGGGGATCACAGATACGCAGTATTTT. Its protein is CASSPGGITDTQYF.

In this sample, this clonotype turned up many times. The rearrangement uses TRBV12-3 or TRBV12-4 and TRBJ2-1, with D hard to call. CDR3 length equals 11 residues. Between the trimmed V and J ends, which lost 3 bases and 8 bases, there was a span of 5 bases. The chain's CDR3 is CASSFGHEQFF. The CDR3 nucleotides are TGTGCCAGCAGTTTCGGTCATGAGCAGTTCTTC.

In this sample, this clonotype turned up a few times. The chain couples TRBV11-2 to TRBJ2-1; possibly TRBD1 or TRBD2 for D (6 bases each). V was pared by 1 base and J by 7 bases, with 8 bases between. This CDR3 is 13 amino acids long. Germline CDR1 reads SGHAT; CDR2 reads FQNNGV. CDR3 in amino acids: CASSLAGANEQFF. The CDR3 region has the DNA TGTGCCAGCAGCTTAGCGGGGGCAAATGAGCAGTTCTTC.

This clonotype was seen a few times. The J gene is TRBJ2-1, the V gene TRBV19; 8 bases map to TRBD2. Germline V gene data show CDR1 as LNHDA and CDR2 as SQIVND (reference sequence). J gave up 4 bases and V 7 bases, and 9 bases lay outside the gene matches. The length of the CDR3 is 15 residues. CDR3 sequence: CASNPGGGPYNEQFF. The CDR3 DNA sequence: TGTGCCAGTAACCCCGGCGGGGGGCCTTACAATGAGCAGTTCTTC. Supplemented by reference TRBV19 and TRBJ2-1, the full variable domain reads DGGITQSPKYLFRKEGQNVTLSCEQNLNHDAMYWYRQDPGQGLRLIYYSQIVNDFQKGDIAEGYSVSREKKESFPLTVTSAQKNPTAFYLCASNPGGGPYNEQFFGPGTRLTVL.

In its sample, this clonotype was seen many times. J is TRBJ2-3 and V is TRBV5-1; D is ambiguous. The CDR3 runs to 14 residues. The V and J ends lost 0 bases and 2 bases respectively, with 7 bases between them. CDR1 SGHRS and CDR2 YFSETQ come from the germline V gene. The CDR3 sequence is CASSLDPYTDTQYF. In nucleotides, the CDR3 is TGCGCCAGCAGCTTGGACCCCTACACAGATACGCAGTATTTT.

This clonotype was counted many times. The CDR3 DNA sequence: TGCAGCGTTAGTGATTCGAACACCGGGGAGCTGTTTTTT. Its translation is CSVSDSNTGELFF. The chain has TRBV29-1 and TRBJ2-2, with D unclear. Trimming cost V 5 bases and J 0 bases, with 7 bases left between them. CDR3 size: 13 residues. Looked up from germline, CDR1 is SQVTM and CDR2 is ANQGSEA.

In its sample, this clonotype was seen many times. The rearrangement uses TRBV19 and TRBJ2-3; no definite D call. Trimming left V 3 bases short and J 0 bases short, with 4 bases between. The CDR3 is 13 residues long. From germline, CDR1 is LNHDA and CDR2 SQIVND (reference sequence). For the CDR3, the DNA is TGTGCCAGTAGTATGTTGAGCACAGATACGCAGTATTTT. This encodes CASSMLSTDTQYF.

This clonotype was seen many times. CDR3 amino acids: CASRTSGSELYEQYF. The DNA of the CDR3 is TGTGCCAGCAGAACTAGCGGGAGTGAACTCTACGAGCAGTACTTC. The chain uses TRBV28 and TRBJ2-7; 11 bases are a match to TRBD2. Trimming took 6 bases from V and 3 from J; bases not matched to a gene: 7. Germline V gives CDR1 MDHEN, CDR2 SYDVKM. The CDR3 sequence is 15 residues long.

This clonotype has a count of ten or more. This chain links TRBV19 with TRBJ2-5, with a weak D call TRBD1 (6 bases). Germline CDR1 reads LNHDA; CDR2 reads SQIVND (reference sequence). CDR3 length equals 14 residues. V lost 1 base and J 3 bases, leaving 9 bases between the germline ends. CDR3 sequence: CASSIVNREETQYF. The CDR3 coding sequence is TGTGCCAGTAGTATAGTGAACAGGGAAGAGACCCAGTACTTC.

CDR3 coding DNA: TGTGCCAGCAGCTTAGCAGGGACAGGGACCGGGGAGCTGTTTTTT. Translating it yields CASSLAGTGTGELFF. The chain links TRBV13 to TRBJ2-2, with 9 bases identical to TRBD1. The CDR3 length is 15 residues. Germline lookup yields CDR1 PRHDT and CDR2 FYEKMQ (reference sequence). The V segment lost 1 base and the J segment 5 bases; nucleotides outside the gene matches: 2.

This clonotype occurred many times. V gene TRBV23-1 combines with J gene TRBJ1-5, with D possibly matching TRBD1 (6 bases). TRBV23-1 is identified as an open reading frame with a role that is uncertain. The germline V and J ends were trimmed by 0 bases and 4 bases, with 16 bases remaining between them. This CDR3 comprises 17 residues. The CDR3 reads CASSQSGRDIGNQPQHF. CDR3 DNA sequence: TGCGCCAGCAGTCAATCCGGCAGGGACATAGGGAATCAGCCCCAGCATTTT.

The chain has TRBV6-5 and TRBJ2-5, with 8 bases aligning to TRBD1. The CDR3 has 15 amino acids. Germline V gene data show CDR1 as MNHEY and CDR2 as SVGAGI. J lost 2 bases, V lost 2 bases, and 4 bases had no gene match. The CDR3 DNA sequence: TGTGCCAGCAGTTACGAGGGGACAGGACAAGAGACCCAGTACTTC. Amino acid sequence: CASSYEGTGQETQYF.

This clonotype was seen a few times. The rearrangement links TRBV19 to TRBJ1-5; D is perhaps TRBD1 (5 bases). This CDR3 spans 14 amino acids. Trimming removed 8 bases at V and 1 base at J, with 12 bases between. Germline CDR1 LNHDA, CDR2 SQIVND (reference sequence). CDR3 sequence reads: CASWDLGSNQPQHF. CDR3 DNA: TGTGCCAGTTGGGACCTCGGGAGCAATCAGCCCCAGCATTTT.

The chain employs TRBV20-1 and TRBJ1-4; D is uncertain. Between the trimmed V and J ends, which lost 1 base and 13 bases, there was a span of 10 bases. This CDR3 contains 11 residues. CDR1 and CDR2 (germline): DFQATT, SNEGSKA (reference sequence). CDR3 nucleotides: TGCAGTGCTAGAGTACCAGGAAGACTGTTTTTT. Its translation is CSARVPGRLFF.

This clonotype has a count of ten or more. The chain couples TRBV28 to TRBJ2-6, with 10 bases aligning to TRBD1. V lost 5 bases to trimming and J lost 0 bases; unmatched junction nucleotides: 4. The CDR3 covers 17 residues. Germline CDR1 and CDR2: MDHEN and SYDVKM. CDR3 sequence (DNA): TGTGCCAGCAGTAAATGGACAGGGGGCTCTGGGGCCAACGTCCTGACTTTC. It yields the protein CASSKWTGGSGANVLTF.